Included here is one T cell receptor beta chain sequence, with context. Its antigen is not identified. This CDR3 has 14 residues. Germline V CDR1 and CDR2: MNHEY, SVGAGI. Trimming stripped 0 bases from V and 5 bases from J, with 5 bases between. Using immunoSEQ multiplex PCR, the repertoire was profiled, and TCRdb retains in-frame clones only, with some absent. Among over 65,000 clones listed, around 80% were seen once. This record comes from a study of OX40 agonist ivuxolimab in advanced cancers. Notes on the study in general: Clonal expansion from baseline to week 6 occurred in both CD4+ and CD8+ T cells.

This clonotype was sampled from an adult with an advanced solid tumor such as melanoma, head and neck, liver or kidney cancer. The specimen was CD4+ or CD8+ T cells sorted from blood, collected in a trial of the OX40 agonist ivuxolimab. This chain joins TRBV6-5 and TRBJ1-6; no clear D gene. CDR3 residues: CASSYSRDNSPLHF. In nucleotides, the CDR3 is TGTGCCAGCAGTTACTCGAGGGATAATTCACCCCTCCACTTT.